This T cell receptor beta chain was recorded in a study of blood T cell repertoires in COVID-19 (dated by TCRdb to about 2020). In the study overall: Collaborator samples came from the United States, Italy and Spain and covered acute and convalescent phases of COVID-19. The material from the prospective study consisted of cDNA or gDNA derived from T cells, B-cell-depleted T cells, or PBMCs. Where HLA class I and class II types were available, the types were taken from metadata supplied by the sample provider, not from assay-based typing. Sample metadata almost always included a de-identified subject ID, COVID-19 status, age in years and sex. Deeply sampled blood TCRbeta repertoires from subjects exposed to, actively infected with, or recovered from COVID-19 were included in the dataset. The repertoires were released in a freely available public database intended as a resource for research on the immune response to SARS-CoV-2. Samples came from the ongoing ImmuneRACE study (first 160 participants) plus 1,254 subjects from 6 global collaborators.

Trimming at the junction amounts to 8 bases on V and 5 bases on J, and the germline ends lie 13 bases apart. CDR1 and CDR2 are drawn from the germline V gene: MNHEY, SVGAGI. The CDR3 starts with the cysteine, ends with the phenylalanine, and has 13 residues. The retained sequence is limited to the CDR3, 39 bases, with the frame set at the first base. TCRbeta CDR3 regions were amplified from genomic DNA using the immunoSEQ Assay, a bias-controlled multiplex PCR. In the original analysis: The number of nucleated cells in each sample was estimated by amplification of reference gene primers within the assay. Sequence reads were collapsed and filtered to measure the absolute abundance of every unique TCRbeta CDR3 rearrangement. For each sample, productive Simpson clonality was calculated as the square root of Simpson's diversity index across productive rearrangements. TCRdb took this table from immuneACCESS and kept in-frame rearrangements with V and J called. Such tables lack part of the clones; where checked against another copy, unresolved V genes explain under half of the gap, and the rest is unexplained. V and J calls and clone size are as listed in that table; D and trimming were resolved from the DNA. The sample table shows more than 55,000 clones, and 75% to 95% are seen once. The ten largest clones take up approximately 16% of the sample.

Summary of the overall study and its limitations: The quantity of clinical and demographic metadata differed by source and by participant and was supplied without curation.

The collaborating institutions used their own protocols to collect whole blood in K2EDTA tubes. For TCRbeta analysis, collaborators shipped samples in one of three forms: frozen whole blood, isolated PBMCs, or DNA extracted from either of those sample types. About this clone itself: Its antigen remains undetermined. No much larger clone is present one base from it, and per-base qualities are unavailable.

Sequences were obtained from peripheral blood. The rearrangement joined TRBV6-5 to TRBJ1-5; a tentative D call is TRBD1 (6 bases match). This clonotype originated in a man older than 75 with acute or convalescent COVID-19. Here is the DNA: TGTGCCAGCCGAACAGGGTTTGATCAGCCCCAGCATTTT. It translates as CASRTGFDQPQHF.